Following are 11 T cell receptor beta chains from one sample sequenced in a study of CD8 T cells in Susac syndrome. An input of roughly 0.5 to 1 ug of RNA was subjected to reverse transcription using random hexamers. TCRdb re-called the immunoSEQ multiplex PCR reads with MiXCR, one entry per CDR3 protein. The sample holds about 300,000 distinct CDR3 sequences, 65% to 90% seen once. The material sequenced was CD8+ T cells from PBMCs. The receptor set was obtained from a human donor with multiple sclerosis.

The gene calls are TRBV28 and TRBJ2-7; D is unresolved. There are 12 residues in the CDR3. Trimming shortened V by 2 bases and J by 2 bases, and 4 bases separated the two germline ends. Germline lookup yields CDR1 MDHEN and CDR2 SYDVKM. The CDR3 sequence is CASSLNAYEQYF. The CDR3, as DNA: TGTGCCAGCAGTTTAAATGCCTACGAGCAGTACTTC. The variable domain in full, completed from reference TRBV28 and TRBJ2-7, reads DVKVTQSSRYLVKRTGEKVFLECVQDMDHENMFWYRQDPGLGLRLIYFSYDVKMKEKGDIPEGYSVSREKKERFSLILESASTNQTSMYLCASSLNAYEQYFGPGTRLTVT.

CDR3 in DNA: TGCGCCAGCAGCCAAGATCCGGAGACTAGCGGGAGTTTTGGTGCCGGGGAGCTGTTTTTT. It encodes CASSQDPETSGSFGAGELFF. V gene TRBV4-3 combines with J gene TRBJ2-2, with 12 nucleotides matching TRBD2. The J segment lost 6 bases and the V segment lost 0 bases, leaving 14 bases of the junction unmatched. Germline CDR1 is LGHNA and CDR2 is YSLEER. The CDR3 length is 20 residues.

This clonotype was picked up one time. The V gene is TRBV7-6, the J gene TRBJ1-5; unclear D gene. This CDR3 region has 15 residues. Germline V gene data show CDR1 as SGHVS and CDR2 as FNYEAQ. Trimming took off 1 base at V and 0 bases at J, with 7 bases between the two ends. The CDR3 protein is CASSLDGSSNQPQHF. In nucleotides, the CDR3 is TGTGCCAGCAGCTTAGATGGCAGTAGCAATCAGCCCCAGCATTTT.

This chain connects TRBV28 to TRBJ1-1, with a tentative D call TRBD1 (5 bases). This CDR3 has 17 residues. With 2 bases removed from V and 0 bases from J, the gap between germline ends came to 16 bases. Germline V gene lookup returns CDR1 MDHEN and CDR2 SYDVKM. This CDR3 reads CASSLRGLTSMNTEAFF. CDR3 sequence (DNA): TGTGCCAGCAGTTTACGGGGACTGACATCGATGAACACTGAAGCTTTCTTT.

The chain couples TRBV7-8 to TRBJ2-1, with D unresolved. This CDR3 has 15 amino acids. CDR1 and CDR2 (germline): SGHVS, FQNEAQ. V dropped 2 bases and J dropped 4 bases, with 12 bases sitting between them. CDR3 bases: TGTGCCAGCAGCTTATCGGCGTTCGAGTACAATGAGCAGTTCTTC. This gives the protein CASSLSAFEYNEQFF.

The V and J genes are TRBV27 and TRBJ2-7, with no clear D. The CDR3 consists of 13 residues. Trimming removed 4 bases from V and 7 bases from J, with 14 bases in between. CDR1 and CDR2 (germline): MNHEY, SMNVEV (reference sequence). The CDR3 protein is CASSSSLLGEQYF. CDR3 nucleotide sequence: TGTGCCAGCAGTTCCAGTCTCTTGGGGGAGCAGTACTTC.

This chain links TRBV27 with TRBJ2-2; D possibly matches TRBD1 or TRBD2 (5 bases each). Trimming left V 4 bases short and J 3 bases short, with 12 bases between. This CDR3 comprises 15 residues. Germline V CDR1 and CDR2: MNHEY, SMNVEV (reference sequence). CDR3 in DNA: TGTGCCAGCAGTTCCGGGACCACGGACACCGGGGAGCTGTTTTTT. Amino acids: CASSSGTTDTGELFF.

The J gene is TRBJ2-7, the V gene TRBV20-1; TRBD2 is a possible D gene (5 bases). Per germline, CDR1 DFQATT and CDR2 SNEGSKA (reference sequence). The length of the CDR3 is 16 residues. The germline V and J ends were trimmed by 0 bases and 0 bases, with 15 bases remaining between them. CDR3 DNA sequence: TGCAGTGCTAGAGATCTGGGCGGGTTCAGCTCCTACGAGCAGTACTTC. It encodes CSARDLGGFSSYEQYF.

This clonotype was counted once. Here the CDR3 DNA reads TGTGCCAGCAGCTTAGTGTTAGCGGGACTGGCAGAGACCCAGTACTTC. Translation: CASSLVLAGLAETQYF. The chain recombines TRBV7-9 with TRBJ2-5; 8 nucleotides agree with TRBD2. Germline loops: CDR1 SEHNR, CDR2 FQNEAQ (reference sequence). The CDR3 extends over 16 amino acids. V lost 1 base, J lost 4 bases, and 8 bases stayed unmatched.

The rearrangement uses TRBV28 and TRBJ2-3; 13 bases fit TRBD2. Losses at the gene ends were 10 bases for V and 5 bases for J; bases not matched to a gene: 18. Looked up from germline, CDR1 is MDHEN and CDR2 is SYDVKM. The CDR3 spans 18 residues. In nucleotides, the CDR3 is TGTGCCACGCATCTCGGGACTAGCGGGGCCGATTCCGGAGATACGCAGTATTTT. This encodes CATHLGTSGADSGDTQYF. Full variable domain (outside the CDR3, taken from reference TRBV28 and TRBJ2-3): DVKVTQSSRYLVKRTGEKVFLECVQDMDHENMFWYRQDPGLGLRLIYFSYDVKMKEKGDIPEGYSVSREKKERFSLILESASTNQTSMYLCATHLGTSGADSGDTQYFGPGTRLTVL.

The chain recombines TRBV9 with TRBJ2-3, with a possible D match to TRBD1 (5 bases). The CDR3 totals 12 residues. Trimming stripped 0 bases from V and 6 bases from J, with 5 bases between. Looked up from germline, CDR1 is SGDLS and CDR2 is YYNGEE. CDR3 coding DNA: TGTGCCAGCAGCGTAGAGGGGGATACGCAGTATTTT. It translates to CASSVEGDTQYF.